The sequence of this T cell receptor beta chain was determined in a study of shared clonotypes between healthy human individuals. On the study more broadly: Three CD4 naive, three CD4 memory, two CD8 naive and one CD8 memory plate were used per donor.

V gave up 9 bases and J gave up 4 bases; unmatched junction bases: 6. The CDR3 runs 14 residues. Germline V CDR1 and CDR2: LNHDA, SQIVND (reference sequence). Libraries were prepared by immunoSEQ multiplex PCR; TCRdb keeps only in-frame clonotypes and omits some of them. The top ten hold about 0.45% of the sample, which has about 1.5 million clones, 95% to 99% seen once. Only Caucasian adults living in Nashville, Tennessee made up the donor group. Splitting the CD4+ cells yielded a CD45RA+ naive subset and a CD45RA-negative memory subset. This chain connects TRBV19 to TRBJ2-1, with 10 bases fitting TRBD2. Sequencing was carried out using naive CD4+ T cells sorted from blood. Subset in this sample: CD45RA+ positively selected. The origin of this receptor is a man aged 25 to 40 in good health. CDR3 sequence (DNA): TGTGCCAGCAGAAGCGGGAGGGCATACAATGAGCAGTTCTTC. The encoded protein is CASRSGRAYNEQFF.